The entry below gives a single T cell receptor (beta chain) sequence along with its context. With the read ending 3 residues before the CDR3 end, the germline J gene is used to fill in that end. Other DNA sequences from this sample encode an identical CDR3 as well. Germline loops: CDR1 SGHDT, CDR2 YYEEEE. The CDR3 covers 13 residues. This sample is drawn from a study of T cells in women clearing cervical HPV infection. The table came from immunoSEQ multiplex PCR; TCRdb's copy has only in-frame clones and leaves some out. This table lists about 37,000 clones. This clonotype was sampled from a woman between 18 and 69 years old with a cervical HPV16 infection that either progressed to CIN3+ or cleared (not recorded which). The source material was blood buffy coat. The chain links TRBV5-6 to TRBJ2-3; 9 bases are a match to TRBD1. CDR3 region: CASSLRTGETQYF. The sequenced part of the CDR3 DNA is TGTGCCAGCAGCTTGCGGACAGGGGAGACG.